This section outlines one TCR beta chain sequence together with its context. Its antigen is unidentified. These data originate in a study of shared clonotypes between healthy human individuals. Study-wide background: Donors were a couple of women and three men aged 18 to 49. Study-level points and caveats: Measured sharing among donors was expected to vary with sequencing depth.

Germline loops: CDR1 LNHDA, CDR2 SQIVND (reference sequence). Trimming stripped 6 bases from V and 3 bases from J, with 13 bases between. The CDR3 is 14 amino acids. Researchers ran the assay at a deep level. Repertoires were generated with immunoSEQ multiplex PCR, while TCRdb's copy carries only in-frame clones and drops some. The sample lists 1,500,000 or so clones, around 97% occurring once. Naive CD4+ cells were CD45RA-selected; the remaining cells were memory. The chain combines TRBV19 with TRBJ2-3; possible D gene TRBD1, 8 bases. The sequencing input was naive CD4+ T cells sorted from blood. Described subset: CD45RA+ positively selected. This sequence was found in a man aged 25-45 years in good health. CDR3 bases: TGTGCCAGTAGAACAGGGGGAGGGACAGATACGCAGTATTTT. The encoded protein is CASRTGGGTDTQYF.